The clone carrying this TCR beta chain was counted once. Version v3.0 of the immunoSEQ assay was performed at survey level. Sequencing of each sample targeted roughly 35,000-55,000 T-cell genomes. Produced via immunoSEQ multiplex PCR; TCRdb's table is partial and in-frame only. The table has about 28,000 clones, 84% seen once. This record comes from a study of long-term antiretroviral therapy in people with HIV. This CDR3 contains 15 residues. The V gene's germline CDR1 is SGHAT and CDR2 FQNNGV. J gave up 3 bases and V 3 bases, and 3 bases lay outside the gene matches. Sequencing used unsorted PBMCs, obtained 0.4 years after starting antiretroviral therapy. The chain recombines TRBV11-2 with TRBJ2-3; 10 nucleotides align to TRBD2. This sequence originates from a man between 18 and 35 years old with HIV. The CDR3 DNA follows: TGTGCCAGCAGCTTTTCACTAGCGGGAACAGATACGCAGTATTTT. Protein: CASSFSLAGTDTQYF.